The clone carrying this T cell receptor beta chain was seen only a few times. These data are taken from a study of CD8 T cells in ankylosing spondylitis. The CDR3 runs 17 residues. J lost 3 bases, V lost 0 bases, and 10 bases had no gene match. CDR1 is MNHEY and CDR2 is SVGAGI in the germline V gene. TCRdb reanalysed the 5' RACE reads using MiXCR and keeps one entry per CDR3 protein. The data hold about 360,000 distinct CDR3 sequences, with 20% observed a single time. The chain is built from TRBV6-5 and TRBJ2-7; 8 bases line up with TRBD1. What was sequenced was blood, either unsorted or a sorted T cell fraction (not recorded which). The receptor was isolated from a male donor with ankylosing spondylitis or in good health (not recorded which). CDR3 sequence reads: CASSYSTGQGPNYEQYF. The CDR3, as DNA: TGTGCCAGCAGTTACTCAACCGGACAGGGCCCCAACTACGAGCAGTACTTC.